One sample yielded the 14 T cell receptor beta chains listed below, sequenced in a study. TCRdb re-called the 5' RACE reads through MiXCR, storing one row per CDR3 protein. Of about 54,000 distinct CDR3 sequences listed, roughly 15% were seen once; the top ten hold 2% to 2.5%. The sample taken for sequencing was naive CD4+ T cells sorted from blood. Subset reported: naive CD4+ T cells, CD4+CD45RA+CD25-. The receptors stem from a female donor with breast cancer.

V usage is TRBV5-5 and J usage is TRBJ2-1, with 10 positions matching TRBD2. Trimming removed 0 bases from V and 6 bases from J; junction bases left unmatched: 3. CDR3 length: 15 residues. Looked up from germline, CDR1 is SGHKS and CDR2 is YYEKEE (reference sequence). In nucleotides, the CDR3 is TGTGCCAGCAGCTTGGGTGCTAGCGGGGGCAATGAGCAGTTCTTC. Translating gives CASSLGASGGNEQFF.

This clonotype was seen only a few times. The genes are TRBV11-3 and TRBJ2-2, with TRBD2 identical over 9 bases. CDR3 length: 15 residues. Germline V gene lookup returns CDR1 SGHNT and CDR2 YENEEA. The junction had 6 bases not matched to a gene; V was cut back by 4 bases and J by 6 bases. The DNA for the CDR3 is TGTGCCAGCAGCTATTCTAGCGGGATTGCCGGGGAGCTGTTTTTT. Its protein is CASSYSSGIAGELFF.

The chain recombines TRBV28 with TRBJ2-7, with 9 bases matching TRBD1. CDR1 is MDHEN and CDR2 is SYDVKM in the germline V gene. This CDR3 has 15 residues. V was clipped by 6 bases and J by 3 bases; unmatched bases: 9. The CDR3 sequence is CASRGPGQGGYEQYF. CDR3 DNA sequence: TGTGCCAGCAGGGGACCGGGACAGGGCGGCTACGAGCAGTACTTC.

At least ten counts were recorded for this clonotype. This CDR3 reads CASSLGWNTGELFF. CDR3 sequence (DNA): TGTGCCAGCAGCTTAGGGTGGAACACCGGGGAGCTGTTTTTT. The rearrangement joins TRBV7-3 to TRBJ2-2; no definite D call. CDR1 is SGHTA, CDR2 FQGTGA, per germline. This CDR3 is built from 14 residues. V was shortened by 2 bases and J by 1 base, with 5 bases between the two germline ends. The full variable domain, its missing parts supplied by reference TRBV7-3 and TRBJ2-2, is GAGVSQTPSNKVTEKGKYVELRCDPISGHTALYWYRQSLGQGPEFLIYFQGTGAADDSGLPNDRFFAVRPEGSVSTLKIQRTERGDSAVYLCASSLGWNTGELFFGEGSRLTVL.

This clonotype was recorded many times. The chain joins TRBV4-3 to TRBJ1-5; D is perhaps TRBD1 (5 bases). The CDR3 is 15 amino acids. Germline CDR1 LGHNA, CDR2 YSLEER. Trimming removed 1 base from V and 6 bases from J, with 13 bases in between. The CDR3 DNA follows: TGCGCCAGCAGCCAAGGAGTTAGTAGGGGTCAGCCCCAGCATTTT. Encoded protein: CASSQGVSRGQPQHF.

This clonotype was observed a few times. V gene TRBV2 combines with J gene TRBJ1-2; tentative D call: TRBD1 (6 bases). This CDR3 has 13 residues. Germline V gene lookup returns CDR1 SNHLY and CDR2 FYNNEI. V was trimmed by 5 bases and J by 6 bases, leaving 13 bases between them. As DNA, the CDR3 is TGTGCCAGCAGTCTGACGAGGGGGGATGGCTACACCTTC. It translates to CASSLTRGDGYTF.

This clonotype has more than one count but fewer than ten. J is TRBJ2-1 and V is TRBV6-2 or TRBV6-3; TRBD2 agrees at 7 bases. J lost 0 bases, V lost 6 bases, and 8 bases had no gene match. Germline CDR1 and CDR2: MNHEY and SVGEGT. This CDR3 is built from 16 residues. CDR3 sequence reads: CASRGGLTSSYNEQFF. CDR3 bases: TGTGCCAGCAGGGGGGGACTAACCAGCTCCTACAATGAGCAGTTCTTC.

This clonotype was seen once. The DNA for the CDR3 is TGTGCCAGCAGCCCCATTACTAGCATCGGAGTCGGGAATACGCAGTATTTT. This gives the protein CASSPITSIGVGNTQYF. The V and J genes are TRBV7-2 and TRBJ2-3; tentatively, D is TRBD2 (6 bases). The CDR3 is made up of 17 amino acids. With 5 bases removed from V and 7 bases from J, the gap between germline ends came to 25 bases. CDR1 and CDR2 (germline): SGHTA, FQGNSA.

This clonotype was recorded a few times. The gene calls are TRBV6-1 and TRBJ1-2; a weak D match, TRBD1 (5 bases). The CDR3 totals 15 residues. CDR1 is MNHNS, CDR2 SASEGT, per germline. V lost 7 bases and J lost 5, with 20 bases in between. The CDR3 is CASIITRATLYGYTF. The CDR3 DNA follows: TGTGCCAGCATTATTACCAGGGCTACTTTGTATGGCTACACCTTC.

This clonotype was counted only a few times. The CDR3 nucleotides are TGTGCCAGCTCCAGGGATTTCGAAAAACTGTTTTTT. This codes for CASSRDFEKLFF. The rearrangement links TRBV18 to TRBJ1-4; the D gene is possibly TRBD1 (5 bases). The CDR3 contains 12 residues. V gave up 6 bases and J gave up 8 bases, with 10 bases separating them. Germline CDR1 and CDR2: KGHSH and LQKENI.

Details on this clonotype: A much larger clone is a single base away; this may be a read error. The chain joins TRBV4-2 to TRBJ1-1, with 7 bases aligning to TRBD1. Germline V gene lookup returns CDR1 LGHNA and CDR2 YNFKEQ. The CDR3 is made up of 15 amino acids. The CDR3 protein is CASSQEWQGVTETFF. The CDR3 DNA is TGTGCCAGCAGCCAAGAATGGCAGGGGGTTACTGAAACTTTCTTT.

The V call is TRBV7-3, the J call TRBJ1-1; 8 nucleotides agree with TRBD1. The CDR3 is 16 amino acids. Germline CDR1 is SGHTA and CDR2 is FQGTGA. Losses at the gene ends were 5 bases for V and 5 bases for J; bases not matched to a gene: 13. The CDR3 region has the DNA TGTGCCAGCAGCCCTTCCCCCCAGGGGGCAGCAACTGAAGCTTTCTTT. Translation gives CASSPSPQGAATEAFF.

This clonotype showed up many times. The CDR3 sequence: CASSLNPAGVKFF. Here the CDR3 DNA reads TGTGCCAGCAGCTTGAACCCAGCGGGAGTTAAGTTCTTC. The chain has TRBV5-5 and TRBJ2-1; 8 bases align to TRBD2. V lost 1 base to trimming and J lost 14 bases; unmatched junction nucleotides: 8. CDR1 and CDR2 from the germline V gene are SGHKS and YYEKEE (reference sequence). The length of the CDR3 is 13 residues.

The table lists this clonotype with a few counts. The chain combines TRBV20-1 with TRBJ1-5; the D gene is possibly TRBD1 (5 bases). Germline loops: CDR1 DFQATT, CDR2 SNEGSKA (reference sequence). V was cut by 8 bases and J by 4 bases, with 15 bases left in between. The CDR3 is 13 amino acids. The CDR3 DNA reads TGCAGTACCGGGACGGGCCCGAATCAGCCCCAGCATTTT. It translates to CSTGTGPNQPQHF.